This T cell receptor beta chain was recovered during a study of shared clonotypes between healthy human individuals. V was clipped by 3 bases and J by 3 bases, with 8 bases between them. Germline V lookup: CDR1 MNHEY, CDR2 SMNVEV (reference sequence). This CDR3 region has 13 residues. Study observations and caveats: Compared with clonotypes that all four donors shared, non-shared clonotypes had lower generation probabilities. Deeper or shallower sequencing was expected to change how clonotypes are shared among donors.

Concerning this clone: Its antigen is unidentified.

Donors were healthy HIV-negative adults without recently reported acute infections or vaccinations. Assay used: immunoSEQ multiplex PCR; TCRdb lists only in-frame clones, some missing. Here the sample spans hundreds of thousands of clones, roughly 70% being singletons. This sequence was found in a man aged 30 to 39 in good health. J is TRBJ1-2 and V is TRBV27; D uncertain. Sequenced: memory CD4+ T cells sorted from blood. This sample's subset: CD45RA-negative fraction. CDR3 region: CASSFLGDYGYTF. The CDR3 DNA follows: TGTGCCAGCAGTTTTCTGGGCGACTATGGCTACACCTTC.